The entry below gives a single T cell receptor beta chain sequence along with its context. The source of the sample is a study of blood T cell repertoires in COVID-19. Study as a whole: Whether acute or convalescent, the COVID-19 samples came from the United States, Italy and Spain.

V lost 3 bases and J lost 1, with 7 bases in between. The CDR3 has 14 residues. CDR1 and CDR2 (germline): LGHDT, YNNKEL (reference sequence). Original handling: Reference gene primer amplification gave estimated nucleated cell counts. Only in-frame clones appear in the TCRdb table, and some are missing; sequencing was by immunoSEQ multiplex PCR. Clone size and the V and J calls come from that table; the DNA yielded D and trimming. The data contain hundreds of thousands of clones, around 89% of them singletons. V usage is TRBV3-1 (or the pseudogene TRBV3-2) and J usage is TRBJ1-3, with no clear D. Sequences were obtained from peripheral blood. This sequence was found in a woman between 55 and 75 years old with acute or convalescent COVID-19. The CDR3 loop reads CASSQQTSGNTIYF. As DNA, the CDR3 is TGTGCCAGCAGCCAGCAGACTTCTGGAAACACCATATATTTT.